This TCR beta chain was profiled in a study of cytomegalovirus exposure and HLA in healthy donors. Findings of the study overall: Certain indistinguishable V segments, among them TRBV6-2 and TRBV6-3, were excluded. Sequencing probably produced one cluster of sequence variants that were highly shared.

Notes on this clone: Its target is not known. The junction does not match germline at one end; this may be a read error.

A multiplex PCR was run with 60 Vbeta primers and 13 Jbeta primers. The method was immunoSEQ multiplex PCR; TCRdb's version includes in-frame clones alone and lacks a portion of them. Found here are 150,000 to 200,000 clones; the top ten clones hold 0.7% to 1%. Germline V lookup: CDR1 MGHRA, CDR2 YSYEKL. This CDR3 is built from 18 residues. The source material was PBMCs. The rearrangement links TRBV4-1 to TRBJ2-1; the match to TRBD2 covers 9 bases. This TCR derives from a woman aged 18-35 years in good health and CMV-seropositive. The CDR3 sequence: CASGQNIAGERWYNEQFF. CDR3 nucleotide sequence: TGCGCCAGCGGCCAGAATATAGCGGGAGAACGGTGGTACAATGAGCAGTTCTTC.